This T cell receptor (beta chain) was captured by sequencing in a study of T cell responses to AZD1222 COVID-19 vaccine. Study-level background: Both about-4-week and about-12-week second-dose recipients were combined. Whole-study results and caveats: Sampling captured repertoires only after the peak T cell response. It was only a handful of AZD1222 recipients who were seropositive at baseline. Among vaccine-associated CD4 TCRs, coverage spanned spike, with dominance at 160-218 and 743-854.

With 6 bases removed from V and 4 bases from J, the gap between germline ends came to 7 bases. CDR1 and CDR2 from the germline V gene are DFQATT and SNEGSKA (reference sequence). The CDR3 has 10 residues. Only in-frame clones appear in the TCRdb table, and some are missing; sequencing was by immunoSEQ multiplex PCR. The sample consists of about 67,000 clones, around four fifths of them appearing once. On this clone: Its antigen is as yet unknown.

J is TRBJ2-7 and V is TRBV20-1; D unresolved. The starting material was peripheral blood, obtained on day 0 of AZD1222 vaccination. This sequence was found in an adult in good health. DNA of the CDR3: TGCAGTGCCCGCTGGTACGAGCAGTACTTC. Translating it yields CSARWYEQYF.